The 10 T cell receptor beta chains reported below all come from one sample, sequenced in a study of OX40 agonist ivuxolimab in advanced cancers. Method: immunoSEQ multiplex PCR; TCRdb's copy keeps in-frame clones and lacks some. The profile covers some 64,000 clones, with 84% appearing a single time and around 9.5% taken by the ten largest. Specimen: CD4+ or CD8+ T cells sorted from blood, collected in a trial of the OX40 agonist ivuxolimab. All receptors derive from an adult with an advanced solid tumor such as melanoma, head and neck, liver or kidney cancer.

The V call is TRBV18, the J call TRBJ1-5; maybe TRBD1 (6 bases). Looked up from germline, CDR1 is KGHSH and CDR2 is LQKENI. Trimming left V 6 bases short and J 0 bases short, with 21 bases between. CDR3 length equals 18 residues. This CDR3 reads CASSSGAGGADSNQPQHF. The CDR3 DNA is TGTGCCAGCTCTTCCGGCGCGGGGGGCGCGGATAGCAATCAGCCCCAGCATTTT.

This clone was observed a single time. The V call is TRBV29-1, the J call TRBJ1-1; D possibly corresponds to TRBD1 (6 bases). Per the germline V gene, CDR1 is SQVTM and CDR2 is ANQGSEA. V was pared by 4 bases and J by 1 base, with 10 bases between. The CDR3 length is 13 residues. The CDR3, as DNA: TGCAGCGTTGCCCAGGGGCGGAACACTGAAGCTTTCTTT. This translates into CSVAQGRNTEAFF.

CDR3 sequence (DNA): TGTGCCAGCAGTGACAGGGGGGTAAACACCATATATTTT. Protein sequence: CASSDRGVNTIYF. The chain employs TRBV25-1 and TRBJ1-3, with 7 positions matching TRBD1. Germline assignment: CDR1 MGHDK and CDR2 SYGVNS. The CDR3 spans 13 residues. After removal of 3 bases from V and 6 bases from J, the junction contained 2 bases not matched to a gene.

The chain combines TRBV7-9 with TRBJ1-1, with D possibly TRBD1 on 6 matching bases. Trimming shortened V by 3 bases and J by 5 bases, and 13 bases separated the two germline ends. The CDR3 runs 14 residues. The germline CDR1 and CDR2 sequences are SEHNR and FQNEAQ (reference sequence). The CDR3 spells CASSFSGVGTEAFF. CDR3 bases: TGTGCCAGCAGCTTTTCAGGGGTAGGAACTGAAGCTTTCTTT.

The chain uses TRBV2 and TRBJ2-1; no firm D call. The CDR3 consists of 15 residues. Trimming took 1 base from V and 4 from J, leaving 11 bases between them. The germline gives CDR1 SNHLY, CDR2 FYNNEI. CDR3 sequence reads: CASSEGLAAYNEQFF. Here the CDR3 DNA reads TGTGCCAGCAGTGAAGGCTTGGCAGCTTACAATGAGCAGTTCTTC.

The chain couples TRBV28 to TRBJ1-2, with 7 positions matching TRBD1. This CDR3 comprises 16 residues. With 4 bases clipped from V and 0 bases from J, the junction kept 8 bases outside the gene matches. Germline CDR1 reads MDHEN; CDR2 reads SYDVKM. This CDR3 reads CASSWRGTATNYGYTF. CDR3 nucleotide sequence: TGTGCCAGCAGTTGGCGCGGGACAGCCACTAACTATGGCTACACCTTC.

Regarding this clone: A junction boundary mismatches the germline segment, possibly from a read error. The chain joins TRBV28 to TRBJ1-1; D unresolved. This CDR3 contains 16 residues. The germline V gene has CDR1 MDHEN and CDR2 SYDVKM. The CDR3 reads CASSLLMGLLATEAFF. The CDR3 region has the DNA TGTGCCAGCAGCTTATTAATGGGGTTGTTAGCCACTGAAGCTTTCTTT.

The chain combines TRBV11-3 with TRBJ2-1; perhaps TRBD2 as D (6 bases). V lost 8 bases to trimming and J lost 0 bases, with 8 bases between them. CDR1 SGHNT and CDR2 YENEEA come from the germline V gene. CDR3 size: 13 residues. Here the CDR3 DNA reads TGTGCCAGCCGAGCGGGCTCCTACAATGAGCAGTTCTTC. Amino acid sequence: CASRAGSYNEQFF.

This clone was seen at least ten times. This chain links TRBV5-4 with TRBJ2-7; D is undetermined. The germline V gene has CDR1 SGHNT and CDR2 YYREEE (reference sequence). CDR3 size: 15 residues. Trimming shortened V by 0 bases and J by 7 bases, and 17 bases separated the two germline ends. This chain's CDR3 is CASSLVARTLGEQYF. The CDR3 DNA follows: TGTGCCAGCAGCTTGGTCGCGAGGACCCTCGGGGAGCAGTACTTC. The variable domain in full, with the rest retrieved from reference TRBV5-4 and TRBJ2-7, is ETGVTQSPTHLIKTRGQQVTLRCSSQSGHNTVSWYQQALGQGPQFIFQYYREEENGRGNFPPRFSGLQFPNYSSELNVNALELDDSALYLCASSLVARTLGEQYFGPGTRLTVT.

This clone was found a few times. The V and J genes are TRBV7-3 and TRBJ2-3; D could derive from TRBD1 or TRBD2 (5 bases each). Germline CDR1 and CDR2: SGHTA and FQGTGA. V was pared by 2 bases and J by 2 bases, with 8 bases between. The CDR3 is made up of 14 amino acids. The CDR3 is CASSLGTITDTQYF. The CDR3 DNA reads TGTGCCAGCAGCTTAGGGACGATCACAGATACGCAGTATTTT.